These 23 T cell receptor beta chains were sequenced from one sample in a study of T-cell memory formation after mild COVID-19 (dated by TCRdb to the early 2020s). Libraries were built with 5' RACE. The reads were generated on an Illumina NovaSeq 6000. The public reads were reanalyzed by TCRdb: fastp trimming at Q25, MiXCR alignment, in-frame beta chains only. CDR3 protein duplicates are merged, each entry listing the most common genes and DNA. This sample is represented by about 100,000 distinct CDR3 sequences; 11% of them were singletons. Approximately 39% of the sample is in the top ten clones. Sequencing used PBMCs or a T cell subset sorted from them (not recorded which). These receptors all come from a man aged 18 to 29 who had mild COVID-19 (a few samples of this study predate the infection). The sample titles of this study are shuffled in the database, so cell type and time point are left out; the donor was told from shared clones.

This chain links TRBV12-3 or TRBV12-4 with TRBJ1-1; the D is unclear. V was clipped by 6 bases and J by 3 bases, with 14 bases between them. CDR3 length: 14 amino acids. CDR3 DNA: TGTGCCAGCAGGGCGAGAGGCCGGGACACTGAAGCTTTCTTT. Its translation is CASRARGRDTEAFF.

This clonotype has a handful of counts. V gene TRBV21-1 combines with J gene TRBJ2-7; the table calls TRBD2, which could not be checked here. TRBV21-1 is a pseudogene segment. This CDR3 contains 11 residues. DNA of the CDR3: TGTGCCAGCACGGGGGGCCACGAGCAGTACGTC. Its translation: CASTGGHEQYV.

This clonotype turned up a few times. V gene TRBV4-1 combines with J gene TRBJ1-5; 8 nucleotides agree with TRBD1. Germline trimming cut 4 bases from V and 0 bases from J; bases unmatched to any gene: 11. The CDR3 is made up of 18 amino acids. Looked up from germline, CDR1 is MGHRA and CDR2 is YSYEKL. For the CDR3, the DNA is TGCGCCAGCAGCCTGCACTCCCGCGGGACAGGTAGCAATCAGCCCCAGCATTTT. It encodes CASSLHSRGTGSNQPQHF.

The rearrangement joins TRBV4-1 to TRBJ2-7, with D maybe TRBD2 (6 bases). This CDR3 comprises 14 residues. Germline V CDR1 and CDR2: MGHRA, YSYEKL. Trimming pared 1 base from V and 3 bases from J, leaving 10 bases between. The CDR3 region has the DNA TGCGCCAGCAGCCAAGTTGTCGGGGGCTACGAGCAGTACTTC. It encodes CASSQVVGGYEQYF.

The genes are TRBV5-1 and TRBJ2-3, with TRBD2 identical over 8 bases. Germline V CDR1 and CDR2: SGHRS, YFSETQ. CDR3 length equals 15 residues. The V and J ends lost 1 base and 2 bases, in that order; junction bases with no gene match: 3. CDR3 nucleotide sequence: TGCGCCAGCAGCTTGCGGGGGGGGAACACAGATACGCAGTATTTT. Translating it yields CASSLRGGNTDTQYF.

This clonotype was found many times. V gene TRBV6-6 combines with J gene TRBJ2-5, with D perhaps matching TRBD2 (6 bases). This CDR3 comprises 10 residues. Per germline, CDR1 MNHNY and CDR2 SVGAGI (reference sequence). Trimming removed 10 bases from V and 5 bases from J, with 8 bases in between. The CDR3 loop is CATRGETQYF. The CDR3 DNA reads TGTGCCACCCGGGGGGAGACCCAGTACTTC.

In its sample, this clonotype was seen a few times. The chain employs TRBV19 and TRBJ2-1; 8 bases align to TRBD2. Trimming removed 6 bases from V and 1 base from J; junction bases left unmatched: 11. Per germline, CDR1 LNHDA and CDR2 SQIVND (reference sequence). This CDR3 has 17 amino acids. CDR3 loop: CASSTTSGAESYNEQFF. CDR3 nucleotide sequence: TGTGCCAGTAGCACCACTAGCGGAGCGGAATCCTACAATGAGCAGTTCTTC.

This clonotype appeared a few times. The rearrangement links TRBV6-5 to TRBJ2-1, with 7 bases fitting TRBD2. Germline CDR1 is MNHEY and CDR2 is SVGAGI. The CDR3 spans 16 residues. Trimming at V came to 2 bases and at J to 7 bases, leaving 11 bases not matched to a gene. The CDR3 loop reads CASSYTGLVSPNEQFF. The CDR3, as DNA: TGTGCCAGCAGTTACACAGGACTAGTCTCCCCTAATGAGCAGTTCTTC.

This clonotype turned up a few times. The chain joins TRBV16 to TRBJ1-5; 7 bases fit TRBD1. V dropped 0 bases and J dropped 7; count of bases not matched to a gene: 9. Germline V gene sequence: CDR1 KGHSY, CDR2 FQNENV. CDR3 length: 16 residues. The CDR3 here is CASSQSIRGVHQPQHF. DNA for the CDR3: TGTGCCAGCAGCCAATCGATCAGGGGGGTACACCAGCCCCAGCATTTT.

This CDR3 reads CASSAGTGSSYEQYF. CDR3 nucleotides: TGTGCCAGCAGCGCGGGGACGGGCAGCTCCTACGAGCAGTACTTC. The V call is TRBV5-4, the J call TRBJ2-7, with D tentatively TRBD2 (6 bases). Germline V gene sequence: CDR1 SGHNT, CDR2 YYREEE (reference sequence). V shed 4 bases and J shed 0 bases, with 14 bases lying between them. The CDR3 length is 15 residues.

The V gene is TRBV19, the J gene TRBJ2-1; D is possibly TRBD2 (5 bases). The germline V gene has CDR1 LNHDA and CDR2 SQIVND (reference sequence). The CDR3 covers 12 residues. Trimming pared 0 bases from V and 13 bases from J, leaving 10 bases between. The CDR3 here is CASSIDRRTQFF. The DNA for the CDR3 is TGTGCCAGTAGTATAGATCGGAGGACCCAGTTCTTC.

This clonotype has only a few counts. The J gene is TRBJ1-4, the V gene TRBV27, with TRBD1 matching over 8 bases. The germline V gene encodes CDR1 MNHEY and CDR2 SMNVEV (reference sequence). The length of the CDR3 is 15 residues. V lost 5 bases and J lost 7; bases outside the gene matches: 9. The CDR3 DNA is TGTGCCAGCAGTCCGAGGGACAGGAGGGGTGAAAAACTGTTTTTT. It codes for CASSPRDRRGEKLFF.

This clonotype was picked up many times. The V call is TRBV9, the J call TRBJ2-5, with TRBD2 identical over 9 bases. The CDR3 is made up of 16 amino acids. Germline V gene lookup returns CDR1 SGDLS and CDR2 YYNGEE. The ends lost 4 bases at V and 5 bases at J; junction bases unmatched: 12. The CDR3 nucleotides read TGTGCCAGCAGCTCCTATAGCGGGGGCCCCGCGGAGACCCAGTACTTC. Residues: CASSSYSGGPAETQYF.

J is TRBJ1-1 and V is TRBV9; D not certain. The CDR3 is made up of 13 amino acids. Between the trimmed V and J ends, which lost 6 bases and 4 bases, there was a span of 13 bases. Germline V gene data show CDR1 as SGDLS and CDR2 as YYNGEE. The DNA for the CDR3 is TGTGCCAGCACCCCCCCGGTTTCCACTGAAGCTTTCTTT. Translation: CASTPPVSTEAFF.

The V call is TRBV27, the J call TRBJ2-7, with TRBD2 as a possible D gene (6 bases). Between the trimmed V and J ends, which lost 5 bases and 1 base, there was a span of 9 bases. This CDR3 comprises 13 residues. Germline CDR1 reads MNHEY; CDR2 reads SMNVEV (reference sequence). This CDR3 is CASSIGGSYEQYF. CDR3 nucleotide sequence: TGTGCCAGCAGTATCGGGGGTTCCTACGAGCAGTACTTC.

V is TRBV6-1 and J is TRBJ2-3; 10 bases match TRBD2. Germline CDR1 is MNHNS and CDR2 is SASEGT. J was trimmed by 2 bases and V by 7 bases; bases with no gene match: 12. The CDR3 extends over 17 amino acids. This chain's CDR3 is CASMSGLAGDATDTQYF. The CDR3, as DNA: TGTGCCAGCATGTCGGGTCTAGCGGGGGATGCCACAGATACGCAGTATTTT.

This clonotype was detected only a few times. The chain recombines TRBV20-1 with TRBJ1-5; TRBD1 aligns across 7 bases. Per the germline V gene, CDR1 is DFQATT and CDR2 is SNEGSKA (reference sequence). The J segment lost 3 bases and the V segment lost 3 bases, leaving 8 bases of the junction unmatched. The CDR3 is 15 residues long. The CDR3 bases are TGCAGTGCTAGTCATCGGGACAGTCTCAATCAGCCCCAGCATTTT. Its protein product is CSASHRDSLNQPQHF.

This clonotype occurred a few times. The chain employs TRBV7-9 and TRBJ1-1; D unresolved. Deletions cut 8 bases from V and 0 bases from J, with 10 bases between. CDR1 is SEHNR, CDR2 FQNEAQ, per germline (reference sequence). This CDR3 spans 13 amino acids. In nucleotides, the CDR3 is TGTGCCAGCGGACCCCCCCTGAACACTGAAGCTTTCTTT. Its protein product is CASGPPLNTEAFF.

The chain links TRBV5-1 to TRBJ2-5; a possible D gene is TRBD2 (5 bases). The CDR3 is made up of 18 amino acids. CDR1 is SGHRS and CDR2 is YFSETQ in the germline V gene. The V end lost 3 bases, the J end lost 5 bases, and 26 bases lay between the germline ends. CDR3 sequence (DNA): TGCGCCAGCAGCTCCGCGACTGCTAAGACTCTCTGGAGGGAGACCCAGTACTTC. Translated: CASSSATAKTLWRETQYF.

The gene calls are TRBV27 and TRBJ1-6; D is ambiguous. The V end lost 6 bases, the J end lost 6 bases, and 9 bases lay between the germline ends. The CDR3 runs to 13 residues. Germline V gene lookup returns CDR1 MNHEY and CDR2 SMNVEV (reference sequence). The CDR3 spells CASREGFNSPLHF. CDR3 DNA: TGTGCCAGCAGGGAGGGTTTTAATTCACCCCTCCACTTT.

This chain uses TRBV3-1 with TRBJ2-1; no clear D gene. This CDR3 region has 15 residues. CDR1 LGHDT and CDR2 YNNKEL come from the germline V gene (reference sequence). V lost 0 bases and J lost 12, with 18 bases in between. The CDR3 DNA sequence: TGTGCCAGCAGCCAAGATCGATGGGAACTGGGTCGGCAGTTCTTC. This translates into CASSQDRWELGRQFF.

The chain has TRBV20-1 and TRBJ2-3, with D unresolved. Germline lookup yields CDR1 DFQATT and CDR2 SNEGSKA (reference sequence). The CDR3 length is 14 residues. Trimming pared 6 bases from V and 0 bases from J, leaving 13 bases between. CDR3 in DNA: TGCAGTGCCCCGGGTAGCTGGAGCACAGATACGCAGTATTTT. Amino acid sequence: CSAPGSWSTDTQYF.

This clonotype was counted a few times. The chain employs TRBV20-1 and TRBJ2-3; D remains unclear. V dropped 4 bases and J dropped 1 base, with 12 bases sitting between them. Germline CDR1 is DFQATT and CDR2 is SNEGSKA (reference sequence). This CDR3 comprises 14 residues. The CDR3 sequence: CSAIRRSGTDTQYF. In nucleotides, the CDR3 is TGCAGTGCTATCCGGAGAAGCGGCACAGATACGCAGTATTTT.